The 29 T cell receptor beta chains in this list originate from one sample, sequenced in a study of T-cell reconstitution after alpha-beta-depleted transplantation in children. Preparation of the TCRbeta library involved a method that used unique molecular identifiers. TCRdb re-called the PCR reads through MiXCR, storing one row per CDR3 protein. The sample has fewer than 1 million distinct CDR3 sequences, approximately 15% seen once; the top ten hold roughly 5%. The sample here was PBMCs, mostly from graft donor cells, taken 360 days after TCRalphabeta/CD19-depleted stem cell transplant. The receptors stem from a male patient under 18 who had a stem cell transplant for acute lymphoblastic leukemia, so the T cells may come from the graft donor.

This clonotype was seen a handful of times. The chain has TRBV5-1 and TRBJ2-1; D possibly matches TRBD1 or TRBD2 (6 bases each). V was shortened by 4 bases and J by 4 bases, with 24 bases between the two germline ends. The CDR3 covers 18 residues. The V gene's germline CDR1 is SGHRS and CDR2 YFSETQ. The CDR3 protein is CASSTPLGGGPSYNEQFF. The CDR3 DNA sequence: TGCGCCAGCAGCACCCCTCTGGGTGGGGGGCCCTCTTACAATGAGCAGTTCTTC.

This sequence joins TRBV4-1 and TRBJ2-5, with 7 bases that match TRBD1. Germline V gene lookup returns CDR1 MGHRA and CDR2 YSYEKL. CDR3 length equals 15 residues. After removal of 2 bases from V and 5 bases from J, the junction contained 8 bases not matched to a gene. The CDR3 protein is CASSQRGPGVETQYF. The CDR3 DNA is TGCGCCAGCAGCCAAAGGGGGCCAGGAGTCGAGACCCAGTACTTC.

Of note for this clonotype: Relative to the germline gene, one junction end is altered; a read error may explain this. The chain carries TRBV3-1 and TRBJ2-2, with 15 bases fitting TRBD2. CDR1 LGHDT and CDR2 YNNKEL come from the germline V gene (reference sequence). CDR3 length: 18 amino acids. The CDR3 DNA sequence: TGTGCCTGCAGTCTACTTGGACTAGCGGGAGGGGGCACCGGGGAGCTGTTTTTT. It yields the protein CACSLLGLAGGGTGELFF.

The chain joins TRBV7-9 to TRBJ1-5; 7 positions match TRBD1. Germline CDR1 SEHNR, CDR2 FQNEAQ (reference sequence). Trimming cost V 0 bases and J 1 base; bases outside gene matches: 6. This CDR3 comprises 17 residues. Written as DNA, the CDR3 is TGTGCCAGCAGCTTAGCCTCGACAGGGAGAAGCAATCAGCCCCAGCATTTT. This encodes CASSLASTGRSNQPQHF.

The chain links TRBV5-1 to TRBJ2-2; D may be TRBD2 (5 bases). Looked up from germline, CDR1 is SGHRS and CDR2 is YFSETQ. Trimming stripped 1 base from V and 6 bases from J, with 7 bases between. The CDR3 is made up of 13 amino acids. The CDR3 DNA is TGCGCCAGCAGCTTGCAGGAGGCCGGGGAGCTGTTTTTT. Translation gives CASSLQEAGELFF.

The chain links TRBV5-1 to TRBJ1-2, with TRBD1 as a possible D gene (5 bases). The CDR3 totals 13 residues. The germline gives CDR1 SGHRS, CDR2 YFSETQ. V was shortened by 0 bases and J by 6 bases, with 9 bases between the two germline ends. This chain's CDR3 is CASSLVAGNGYTF. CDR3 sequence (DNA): TGCGCCAGCAGCTTGGTTGCAGGGAATGGCTACACCTTC.

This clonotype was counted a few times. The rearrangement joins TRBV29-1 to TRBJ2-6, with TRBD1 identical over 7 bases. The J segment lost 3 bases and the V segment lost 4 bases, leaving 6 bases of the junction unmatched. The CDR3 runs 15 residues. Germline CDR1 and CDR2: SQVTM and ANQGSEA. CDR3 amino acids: CSVGQGFFGANVLTF. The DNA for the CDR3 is TGCAGCGTTGGACAGGGTTTTTTTGGGGCCAACGTCCTGACTTTC.

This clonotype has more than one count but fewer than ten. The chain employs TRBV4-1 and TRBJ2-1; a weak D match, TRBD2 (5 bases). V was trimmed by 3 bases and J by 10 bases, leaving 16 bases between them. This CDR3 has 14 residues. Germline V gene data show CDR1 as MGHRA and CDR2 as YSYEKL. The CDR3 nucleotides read TGCGCCAGCAGCCACTATGACCTAGGGAGAGAGCAGTTCTTC. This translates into CASSHYDLGREQFF.

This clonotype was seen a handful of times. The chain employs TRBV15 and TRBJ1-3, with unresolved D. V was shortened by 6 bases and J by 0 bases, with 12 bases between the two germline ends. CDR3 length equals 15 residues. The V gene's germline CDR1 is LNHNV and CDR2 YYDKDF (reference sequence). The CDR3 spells CATRVGRFSGNTIYF. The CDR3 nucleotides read TGTGCCACCAGGGTCGGCCGTTTCTCTGGAAACACCATATATTTT.

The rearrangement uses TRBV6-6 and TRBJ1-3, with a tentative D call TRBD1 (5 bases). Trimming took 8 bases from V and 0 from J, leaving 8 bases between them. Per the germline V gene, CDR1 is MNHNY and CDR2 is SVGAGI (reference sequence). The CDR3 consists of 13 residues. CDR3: CASGGVSGNTIYF. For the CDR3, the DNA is TGTGCCAGCGGGGGGGTCTCTGGAAACACCATATATTTT.

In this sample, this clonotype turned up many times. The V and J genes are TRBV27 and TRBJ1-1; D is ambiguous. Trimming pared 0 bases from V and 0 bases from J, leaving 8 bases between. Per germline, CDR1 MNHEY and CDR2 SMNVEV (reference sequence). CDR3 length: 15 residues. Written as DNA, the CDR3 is TGTGCCAGCAGTTTATCGCCGACCTTGAACACTGAAGCTTTCTTT. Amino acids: CASSLSPTLNTEAFF.

The DNA of the CDR3 is TGCGCCAGCAGCTTACCGCGTCTAACTAGCGGGAGAGAGTACAATGAGCAGTTCTTC. This codes for CASSLPRLTSGREYNEQFF. J is TRBJ2-1 and V is TRBV5-1, with TRBD2 matching 11 bases. The CDR3 runs to 19 residues. With 2 bases clipped from V and 4 bases from J, the junction kept 14 bases outside the gene matches. Germline V gene lookup returns CDR1 SGHRS and CDR2 YFSETQ.

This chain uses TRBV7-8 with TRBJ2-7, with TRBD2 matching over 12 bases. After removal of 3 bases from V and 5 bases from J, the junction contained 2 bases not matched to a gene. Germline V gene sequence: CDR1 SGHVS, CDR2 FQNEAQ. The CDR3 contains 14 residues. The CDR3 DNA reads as TGTGCCAGCAGCTTGCCTAGCGGGAGGGACGAGCAGTACTTC. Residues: CASSLPSGRDEQYF.

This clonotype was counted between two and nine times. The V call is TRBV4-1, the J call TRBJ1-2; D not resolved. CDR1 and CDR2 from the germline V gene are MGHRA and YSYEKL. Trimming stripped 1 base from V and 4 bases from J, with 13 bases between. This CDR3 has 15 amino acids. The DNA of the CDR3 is TGCGCCAGCAGCCAAGGTCCCGGGCTCGGCTATGGCTACACCTTC. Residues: CASSQGPGLGYGYTF.

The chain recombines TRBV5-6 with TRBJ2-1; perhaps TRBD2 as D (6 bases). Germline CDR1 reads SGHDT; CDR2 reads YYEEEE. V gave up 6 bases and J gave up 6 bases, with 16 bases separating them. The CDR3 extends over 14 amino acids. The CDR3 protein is CASNPGTPFNEQFF. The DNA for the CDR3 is TGTGCCAGCAACCCCGGGACTCCCTTCAATGAGCAGTTCTTC.

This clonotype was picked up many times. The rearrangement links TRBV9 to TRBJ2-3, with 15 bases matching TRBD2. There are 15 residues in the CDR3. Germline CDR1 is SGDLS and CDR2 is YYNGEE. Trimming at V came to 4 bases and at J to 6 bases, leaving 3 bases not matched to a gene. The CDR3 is CASSPGTSGRDTQYF. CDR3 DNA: TGTGCCAGCAGCCCCGGGACTAGCGGGAGGGATACGCAGTATTTT.

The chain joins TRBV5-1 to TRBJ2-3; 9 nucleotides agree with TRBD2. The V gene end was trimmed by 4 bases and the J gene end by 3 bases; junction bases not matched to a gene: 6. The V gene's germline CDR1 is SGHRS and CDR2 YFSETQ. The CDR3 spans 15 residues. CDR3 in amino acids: CASSDSGSWTDTQYF. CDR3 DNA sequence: TGCGCCAGCAGCGATAGCGGGAGTTGGACAGATACGCAGTATTTT.

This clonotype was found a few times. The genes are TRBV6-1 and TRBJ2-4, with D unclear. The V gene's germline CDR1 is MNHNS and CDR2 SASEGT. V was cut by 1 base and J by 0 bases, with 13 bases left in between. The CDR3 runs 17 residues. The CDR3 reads CASSEVPSLLAKNIQYF. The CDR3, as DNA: TGTGCCAGCAGTGAAGTTCCGAGCCTCCTAGCCAAAAACATTCAGTACTTC.

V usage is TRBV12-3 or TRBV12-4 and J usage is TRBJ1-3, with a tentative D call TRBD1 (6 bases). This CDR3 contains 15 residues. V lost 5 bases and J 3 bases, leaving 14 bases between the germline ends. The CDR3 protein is CASSPGQLLGNTIYF. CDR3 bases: TGTGCCAGCAGTCCCGGACAGTTACTTGGAAACACCATATATTTT.

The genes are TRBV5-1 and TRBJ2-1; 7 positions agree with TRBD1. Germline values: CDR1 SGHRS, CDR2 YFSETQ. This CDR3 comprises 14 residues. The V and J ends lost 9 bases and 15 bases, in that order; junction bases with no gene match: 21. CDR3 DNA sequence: TGCGCCATCAAGGGGGCCCTAAACGGAAGAGAACGGTTCTTC. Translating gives CAIKGALNGRERFF.

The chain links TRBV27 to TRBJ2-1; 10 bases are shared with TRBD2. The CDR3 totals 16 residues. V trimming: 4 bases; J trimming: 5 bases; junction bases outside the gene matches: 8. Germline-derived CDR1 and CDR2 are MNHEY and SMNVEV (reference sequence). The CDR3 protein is CASSWAGTSDHNEQFF. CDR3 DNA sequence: TGTGCCAGCAGTTGGGCAGGGACTAGCGATCACAATGAGCAGTTCTTC.

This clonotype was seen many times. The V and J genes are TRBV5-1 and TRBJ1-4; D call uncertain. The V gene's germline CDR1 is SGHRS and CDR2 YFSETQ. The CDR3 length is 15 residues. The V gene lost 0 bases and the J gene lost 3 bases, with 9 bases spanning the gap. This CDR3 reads CASSLVWSANEKLFF. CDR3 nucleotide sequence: TGCGCCAGCAGCTTGGTGTGGTCTGCTAATGAAAAACTGTTTTTT.

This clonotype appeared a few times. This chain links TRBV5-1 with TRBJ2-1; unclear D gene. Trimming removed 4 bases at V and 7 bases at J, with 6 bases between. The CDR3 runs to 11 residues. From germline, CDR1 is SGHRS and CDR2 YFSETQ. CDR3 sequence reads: CASSAINEQFF. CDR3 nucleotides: TGCGCCAGCAGCGCGATTAATGAGCAGTTCTTC. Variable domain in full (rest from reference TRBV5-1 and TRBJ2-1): KAGVTQTPRYLIKTRGQQVTLSCSPISGHRSVSWYQQTPGQGLQFLFEYFSETQRNKGNFPGRFSGRQFSNSRSEMNVSTLELGDSALYLCASSAINEQFFGPGTRLTVL.

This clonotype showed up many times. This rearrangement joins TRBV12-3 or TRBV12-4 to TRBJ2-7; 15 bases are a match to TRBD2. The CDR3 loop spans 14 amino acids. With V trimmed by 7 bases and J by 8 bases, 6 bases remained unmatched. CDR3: CASTLGLAGGQQYF. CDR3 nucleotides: TGTGCCAGCACCTTGGGACTAGCGGGAGGACAGCAGTACTTC.

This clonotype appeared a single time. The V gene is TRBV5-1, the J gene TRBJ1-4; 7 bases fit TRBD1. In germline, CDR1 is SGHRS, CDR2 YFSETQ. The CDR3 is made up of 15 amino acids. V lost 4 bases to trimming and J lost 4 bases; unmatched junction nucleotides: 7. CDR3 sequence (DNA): TGCGCCAGCAGCCTCCGACAGGGCATTAATGAAAAACTGTTTTTT. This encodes CASSLRQGINEKLFF.

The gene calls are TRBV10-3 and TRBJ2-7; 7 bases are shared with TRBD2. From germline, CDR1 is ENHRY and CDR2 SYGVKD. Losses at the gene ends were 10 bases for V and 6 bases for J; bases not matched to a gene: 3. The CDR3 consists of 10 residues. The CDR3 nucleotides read TGTGCCAAGCGGGATACCGAGCAGTACTTC. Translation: CAKRDTEQYF.

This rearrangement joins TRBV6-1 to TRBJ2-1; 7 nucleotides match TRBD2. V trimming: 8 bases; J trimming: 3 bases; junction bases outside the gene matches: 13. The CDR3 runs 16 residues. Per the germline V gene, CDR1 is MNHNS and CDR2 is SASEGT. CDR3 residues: CASLEASGGRYNEQFF. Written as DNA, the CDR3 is TGTGCCAGCCTCGAAGCCTCGGGAGGACGCTACAATGAGCAGTTCTTC.

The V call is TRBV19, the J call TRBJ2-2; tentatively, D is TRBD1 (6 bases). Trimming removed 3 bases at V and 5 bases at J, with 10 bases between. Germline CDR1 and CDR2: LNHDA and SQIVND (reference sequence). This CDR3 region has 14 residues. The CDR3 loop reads CASSIGRGTGELFF. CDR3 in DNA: TGTGCCAGTAGTATCGGCAGGGGAACCGGGGAGCTGTTTTTT.

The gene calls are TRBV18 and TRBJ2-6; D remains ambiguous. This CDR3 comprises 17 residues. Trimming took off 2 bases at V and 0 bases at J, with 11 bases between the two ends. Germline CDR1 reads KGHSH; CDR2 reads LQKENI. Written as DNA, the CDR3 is TGTGCCAGCTCACCAATGGTCCTTAGCTCTGGGGCCAACGTCCTGACTTTC. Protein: CASSPMVLSSGANVLTF.